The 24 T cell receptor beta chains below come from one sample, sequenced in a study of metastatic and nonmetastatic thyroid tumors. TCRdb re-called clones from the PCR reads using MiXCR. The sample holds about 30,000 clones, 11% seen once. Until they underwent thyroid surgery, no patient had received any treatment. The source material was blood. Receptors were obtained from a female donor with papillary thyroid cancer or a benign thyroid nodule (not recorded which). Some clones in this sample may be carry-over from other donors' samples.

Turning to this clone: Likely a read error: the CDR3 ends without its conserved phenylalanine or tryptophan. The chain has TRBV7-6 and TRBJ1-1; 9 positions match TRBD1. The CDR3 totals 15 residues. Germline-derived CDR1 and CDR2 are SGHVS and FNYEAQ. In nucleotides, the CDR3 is TGTGCCAGCAGCTTTAACAGGGGGCTGAACACTGCAGCTTTCTTG. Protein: CASSFNRGLNTAAFL.

The CDR3 coding sequence is TGCGGGGCCGGGGAACAGGGGCCTGTGGAGACCCAGTACTTC. The encoded protein is CGAGEQGPVETQYF. The chain employs TRBV20-1 and TRBJ2-5; 7 nucleotides match TRBD1. In germline, CDR1 is DFQATT, CDR2 SNEGSKA (reference sequence). The CDR3 sequence is 14 residues long.

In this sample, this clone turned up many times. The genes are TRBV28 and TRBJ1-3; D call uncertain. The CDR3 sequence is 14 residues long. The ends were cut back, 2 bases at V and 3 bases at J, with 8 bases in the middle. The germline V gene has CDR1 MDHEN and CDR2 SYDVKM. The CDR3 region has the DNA TGTGCCAGCAGTTTAGGTACTATTGGAAACACCATATATTTT. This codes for CASSLGTIGNTIYF.

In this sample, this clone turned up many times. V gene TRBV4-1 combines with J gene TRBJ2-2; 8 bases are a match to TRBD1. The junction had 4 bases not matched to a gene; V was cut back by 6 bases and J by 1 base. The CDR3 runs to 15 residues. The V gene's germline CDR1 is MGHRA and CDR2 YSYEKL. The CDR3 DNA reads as TGCGCCAGCAGGACTGGACAGGGGAACACCGGGGAGCTGTTTTTT. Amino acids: CASRTGQGNTGELFF.

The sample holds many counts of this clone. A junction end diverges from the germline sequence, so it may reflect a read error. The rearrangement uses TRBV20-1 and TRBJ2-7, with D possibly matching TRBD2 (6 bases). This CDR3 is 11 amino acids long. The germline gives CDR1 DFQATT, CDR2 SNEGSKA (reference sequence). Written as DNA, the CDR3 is TGCAGTGCTAAGAGTCCCGGGAGCCACCTCTTC. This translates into CSAKSPGSHLF.

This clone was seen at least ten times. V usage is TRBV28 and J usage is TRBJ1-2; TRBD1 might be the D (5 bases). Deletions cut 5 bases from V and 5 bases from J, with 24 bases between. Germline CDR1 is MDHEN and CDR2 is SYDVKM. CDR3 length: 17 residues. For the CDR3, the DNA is TGTGCCAGCAGTACCAACGGGGCCTTGGGGGTTCAATATGGCTACACCTTC. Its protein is CASSTNGALGVQYGYTF.

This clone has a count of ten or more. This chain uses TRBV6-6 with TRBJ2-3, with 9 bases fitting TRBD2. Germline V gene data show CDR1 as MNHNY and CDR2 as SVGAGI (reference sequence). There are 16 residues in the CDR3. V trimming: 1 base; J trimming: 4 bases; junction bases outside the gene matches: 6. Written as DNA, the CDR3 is TGTGCCAGCAGTTACTTCAGAGCGGGAGGACCAGATACGCAGTATTTT. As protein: CASSYFRAGGPDTQYF.

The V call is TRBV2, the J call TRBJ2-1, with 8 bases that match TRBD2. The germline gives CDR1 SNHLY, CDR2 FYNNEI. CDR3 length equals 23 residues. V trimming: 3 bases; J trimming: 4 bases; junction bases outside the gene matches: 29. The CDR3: CASSELTPGLANSKGLGYNEQFF. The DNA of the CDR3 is TGTGCCAGCAGTGAGCTAACTCCTGGACTAGCAAATAGTAAGGGTTTAGGTTACAATGAGCAGTTCTTC.

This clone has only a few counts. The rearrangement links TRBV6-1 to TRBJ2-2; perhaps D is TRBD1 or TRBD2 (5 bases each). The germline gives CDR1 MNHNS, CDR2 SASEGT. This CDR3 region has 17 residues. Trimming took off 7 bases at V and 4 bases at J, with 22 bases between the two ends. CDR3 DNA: TGTGCCAGCATCCGAATGGGGGAAGGGGTTGGCACCGGGGAGCTGTTTTTT. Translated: CASIRMGEGVGTGELFF.

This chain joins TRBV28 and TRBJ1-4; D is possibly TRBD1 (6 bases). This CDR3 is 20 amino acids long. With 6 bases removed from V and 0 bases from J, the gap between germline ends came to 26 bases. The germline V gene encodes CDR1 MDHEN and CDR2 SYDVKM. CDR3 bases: TGTGCCAGCAGCCCTGTCGGGGGACATCTTAAAAGAGCAACTAATGAAAAACTGTTTTTT. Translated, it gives CASSPVGGHLKRATNEKLFF.

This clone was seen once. The CDR3 DNA reads TGTGCCAGCAGCCTGGGCGGGGGCGCGGGTAACTATGGCTACACCTTC. Translated: CASSLGGGAGNYGYTF. The rearrangement uses TRBV5-4 and TRBJ1-2; tentative D call: TRBD1 (6 bases). Trimming shortened V by 4 bases and J by 1 base, and 17 bases separated the two germline ends. This CDR3 is 16 amino acids long. Germline V gene sequence: CDR1 SGHNT, CDR2 YYREEE (reference sequence).

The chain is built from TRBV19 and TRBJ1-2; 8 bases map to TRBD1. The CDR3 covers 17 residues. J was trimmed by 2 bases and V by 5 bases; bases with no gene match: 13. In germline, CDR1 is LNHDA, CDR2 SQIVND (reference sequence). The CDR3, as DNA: TGTGCCAGTAGTCAACACTCGGGACAGGTTAGGAACTATGGCTACACCTTC. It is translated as CASSQHSGQVRNYGYTF.

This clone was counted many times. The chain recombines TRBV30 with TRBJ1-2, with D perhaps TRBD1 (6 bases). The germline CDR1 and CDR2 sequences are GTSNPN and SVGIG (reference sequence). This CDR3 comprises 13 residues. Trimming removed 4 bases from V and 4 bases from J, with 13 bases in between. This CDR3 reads CAWTPDRPYGYTF. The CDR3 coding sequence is TGTGCCTGGACCCCCGACAGGCCCTATGGCTACACCTTC.

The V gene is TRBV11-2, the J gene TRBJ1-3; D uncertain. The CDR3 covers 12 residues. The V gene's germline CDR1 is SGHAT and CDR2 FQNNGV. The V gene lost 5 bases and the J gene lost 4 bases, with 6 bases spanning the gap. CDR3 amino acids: CASSQQGNTIYF. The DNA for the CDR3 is TGTGCCAGCAGCCAACAGGGAAACACCATATATTTT.

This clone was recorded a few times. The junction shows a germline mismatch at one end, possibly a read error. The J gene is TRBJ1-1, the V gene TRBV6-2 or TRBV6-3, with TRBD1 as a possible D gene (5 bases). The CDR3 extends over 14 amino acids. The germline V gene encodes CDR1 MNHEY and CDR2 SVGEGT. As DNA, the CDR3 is TGTACCAGCAGTTACTGGGACGCACCCTCTGAAGCTTTCTTT. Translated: CTSSYWDAPSEAFF.

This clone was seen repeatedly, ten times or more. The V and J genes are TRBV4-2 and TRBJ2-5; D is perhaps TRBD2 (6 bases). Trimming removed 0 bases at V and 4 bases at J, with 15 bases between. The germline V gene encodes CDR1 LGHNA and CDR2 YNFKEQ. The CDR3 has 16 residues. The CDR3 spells CASSQDPGSGSETQYF. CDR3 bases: TGTGCCAGCAGCCAAGATCCCGGGAGTGGTTCAGAGACCCAGTACTTC.

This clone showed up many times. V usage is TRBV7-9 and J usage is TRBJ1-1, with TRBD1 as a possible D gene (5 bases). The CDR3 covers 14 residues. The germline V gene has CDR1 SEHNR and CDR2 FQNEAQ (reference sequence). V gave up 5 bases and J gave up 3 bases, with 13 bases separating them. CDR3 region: CASSKTGTDTEAFF. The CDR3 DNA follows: TGTGCCAGCAGCAAAACCGGGACTGACACTGAAGCTTTCTTT.

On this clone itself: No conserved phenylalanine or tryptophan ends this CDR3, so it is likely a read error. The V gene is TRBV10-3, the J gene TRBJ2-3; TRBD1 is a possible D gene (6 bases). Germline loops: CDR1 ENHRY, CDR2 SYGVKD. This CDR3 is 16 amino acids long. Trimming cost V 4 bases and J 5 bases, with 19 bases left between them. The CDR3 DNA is TGTGCCATCAGTGGAGTCGGGGACACCGCCGGAGATACGCAGTATTGT. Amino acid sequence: CAISGVGDTAGDTQYC.

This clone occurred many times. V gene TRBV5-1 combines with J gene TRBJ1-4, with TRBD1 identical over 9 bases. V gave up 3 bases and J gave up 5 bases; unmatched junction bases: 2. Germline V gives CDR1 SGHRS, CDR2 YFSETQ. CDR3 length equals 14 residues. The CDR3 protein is CASSSGQGNEKLFF. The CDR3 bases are TGCGCCAGCAGCTCCGGACAGGGGAATGAAAAACTGTTTTTT.

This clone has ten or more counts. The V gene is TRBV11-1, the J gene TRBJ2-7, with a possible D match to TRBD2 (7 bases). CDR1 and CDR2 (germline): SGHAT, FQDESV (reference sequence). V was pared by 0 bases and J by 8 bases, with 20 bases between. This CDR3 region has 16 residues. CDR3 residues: CASSLAGGGIGTKQYF. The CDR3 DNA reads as TGTGCCAGCAGCTTAGCAGGGGGAGGGATCGGAACAAAGCAGTACTTC.

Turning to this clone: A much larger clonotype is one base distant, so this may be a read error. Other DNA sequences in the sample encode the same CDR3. The chain's CDR3 is CASSLYPDSNYGYTF. Written as DNA, the CDR3 is TGTGCCAGCAGTCTATACCCCGACAGCAACTATGGCTACACCTTC. The chain is built from TRBV27 and TRBJ1-2; perhaps TRBD1 as D (5 bases). In germline, CDR1 is MNHEY, CDR2 SMNVEV (reference sequence). V lost 5 bases and J lost 2, with 15 bases in between. The CDR3 spans 15 residues.

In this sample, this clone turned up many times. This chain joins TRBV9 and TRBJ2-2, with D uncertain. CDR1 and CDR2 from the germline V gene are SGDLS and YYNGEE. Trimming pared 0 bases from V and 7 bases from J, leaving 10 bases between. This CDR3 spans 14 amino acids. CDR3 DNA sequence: TGTGCCAGCAGCGTAGATTTGACGGACGGGGAGCTGTTTTTT. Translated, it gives CASSVDLTDGELFF.

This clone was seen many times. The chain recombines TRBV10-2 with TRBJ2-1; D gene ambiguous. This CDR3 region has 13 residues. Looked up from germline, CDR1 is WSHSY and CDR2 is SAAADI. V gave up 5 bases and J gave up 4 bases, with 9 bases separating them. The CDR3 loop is CASSPNQYNEQFF. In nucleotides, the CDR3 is TGCGCCAGCAGTCCCAACCAGTACAATGAGCAGTTCTTC.

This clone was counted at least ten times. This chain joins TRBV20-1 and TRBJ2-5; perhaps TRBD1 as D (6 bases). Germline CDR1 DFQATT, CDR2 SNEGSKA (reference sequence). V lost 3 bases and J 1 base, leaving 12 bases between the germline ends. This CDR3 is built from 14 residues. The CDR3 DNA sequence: TGCAGTGCTAGGGGCCCAGGGGTCCAAGAGACCCAGTACTTC. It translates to CSARGPGVQETQYF.